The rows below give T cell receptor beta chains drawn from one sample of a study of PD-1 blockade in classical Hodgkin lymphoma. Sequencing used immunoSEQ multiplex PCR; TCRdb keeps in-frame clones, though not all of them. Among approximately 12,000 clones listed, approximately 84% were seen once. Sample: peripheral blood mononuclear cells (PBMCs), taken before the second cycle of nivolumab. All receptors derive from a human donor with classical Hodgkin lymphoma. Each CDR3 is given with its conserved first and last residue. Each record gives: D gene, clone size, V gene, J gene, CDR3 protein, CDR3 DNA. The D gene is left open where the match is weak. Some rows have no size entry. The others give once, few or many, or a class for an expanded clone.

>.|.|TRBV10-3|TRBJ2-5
CAISESTRRQKTQYF
TGTGCCATCAGTGAGTCGACGCGTCGCCAGAAGACCCAGTACTTC
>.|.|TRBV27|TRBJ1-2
CASSPFSTGTYGYTF
TGTGCCAGCAGTCCCTTCAGCACAGGGACCTATGGCTACACCTTC
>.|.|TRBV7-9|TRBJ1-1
CASSYNLGEAFF
TGTGCCAGCAGCTACAATCTGGGGGAAGCTTTCTTT
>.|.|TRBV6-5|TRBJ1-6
CASSYSTVNSPLHF
TGTGCCAGCAGTTACTCGACAGTTAATTCACCCCTCCACTTT
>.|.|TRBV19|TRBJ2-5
CASSWVSQETQYF
TGTGCCAGTAGTTGGGTTTCCCAAGAGACCCAGTACTTC
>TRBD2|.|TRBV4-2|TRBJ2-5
CASSQEASGGVMETQYF
TGTGCCAGCAGCCAAGAGGCTAGCGGGGGGGTAATGGAGACCCAGTACTTC
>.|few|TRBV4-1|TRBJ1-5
CASSQDGSQPQHF
TGCGCCAGCAGCCAAGACGGCAGTCAGCCCCAGCATTTT
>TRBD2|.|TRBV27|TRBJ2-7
CASSLRRGASYEQYF
TGTGCCAGCAGTTTAAGGCGGGGGGCCTCCTACGAGCAGTACTTC
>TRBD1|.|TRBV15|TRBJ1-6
CATSRSPGQGNSPLHF
TGTGCCACCAGCAGATCCCCGGGACAGGGGAATTCACCCCTCCACTTT
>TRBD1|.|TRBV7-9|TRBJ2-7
CASSYGTGGYEQYF
TGTGCCAGCAGCTACGGGACAGGGGGATACGAGCAGTACTTC
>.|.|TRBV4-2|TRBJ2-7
CASSQERSGDTYEQYF
TGTGCCAGCAGCCAAGAAAGATCCGGGGACACCTACGAGCAGTACTTC
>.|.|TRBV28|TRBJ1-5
CASSLLFGFLGNQPQHF
TGTGCCAGCAGTTTACTTTTCGGATTTTTGGGCAATCAGCCCCAGCATTTT
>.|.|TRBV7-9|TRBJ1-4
CASSLEQGALNEKLFF
TGTGCCAGCAGCTTAGAGCAAGGGGCCCTTAATGAAAAACTGTTTTTT
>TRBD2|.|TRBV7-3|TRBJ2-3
CASSPQLAGETDTQYF
TGTGCCAGCAGCCCTCAACTAGCGGGGGAGACAGATACGCAGTATTTT
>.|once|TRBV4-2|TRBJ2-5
CASSQDQTETQYF
TGTGCCAGCAGCCAAGACCAGACAGAGACCCAGTACTTC
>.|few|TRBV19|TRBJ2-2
CASSIDGTQNTGELFF
TGTGCCAGTAGTATAGACGGGACGCAGAACACCGGGGAGCTGTTTTTT
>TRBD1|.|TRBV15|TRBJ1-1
CATSRQGDTEAFF
TGTGCCACCAGCAGACAGGGGGACACTGAAGCTTTCTTT
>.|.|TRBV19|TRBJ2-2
CASSIAGTGGELFF
TGTGCCAGTAGTATAGCCGGGACTGGCGGGGAGCTGTTTTTT
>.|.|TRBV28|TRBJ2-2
CASIGWGRSRSGELFF
TGTGCCAGCATCGGGTGGGGTCGTAGTCGGTCCGGGGAGCTGTTTTTT
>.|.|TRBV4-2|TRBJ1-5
CASSQEFGGDQPQHF
TGTGCCAGCAGCCAAGAATTTGGAGGGGATCAGCCCCAGCATTTT
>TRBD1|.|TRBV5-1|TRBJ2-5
CASSLATGDPGETQYF
TGCGCCAGCAGCTTGGCAACAGGGGACCCGGGGGAGACCCAGTACTTC
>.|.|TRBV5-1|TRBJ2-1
CASSLALGGEQFF
TGCGCCAGCAGCTTGGCCCTTGGGGGTGAGCAGTTCTTC
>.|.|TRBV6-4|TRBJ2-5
CASEIPGRQETQYF
TGTGCCAGCGAGATTCCGGGACGGCAAGAGACCCAGTACTTC
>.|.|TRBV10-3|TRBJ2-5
CAISALALETQYF
TGTGCCATCAGTGCGCTAGCACTAGAGACCCAGTACTTC
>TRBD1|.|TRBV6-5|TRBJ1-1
CASSYSHRGKTEAFF
TGTGCCAGCAGTTACTCGCACAGGGGCAAGACTGAAGCTTTCTTT
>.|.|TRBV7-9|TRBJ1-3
CASSLGTTSGNTIYF
TGTGCCAGCAGCCTTGGGACAACTTCTGGAAACACCATATATTTT
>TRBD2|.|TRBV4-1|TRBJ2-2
CASSQGASGRAGNTGELFF
TGCGCCAGCAGCCAAGGGGCTAGCGGGAGGGCCGGGAACACCGGGGAGCTGTTTTTT
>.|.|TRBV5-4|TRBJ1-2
CASSGGVPNYGYTF
TGTGCCAGCAGCGGAGGGGTCCCTAACTATGGCTACACCTTC
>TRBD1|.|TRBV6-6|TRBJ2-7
CASSSILGTGGEQYF
TGTGCCAGTAGTTCCATCCTCGGGACAGGGGGCGAGCAGTACTTC
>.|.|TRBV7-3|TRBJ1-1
CASSLAGGYTEAFF
TGTGCCAGCAGCTTGGCGGGAGGGTACACTGAAGCTTTCTTT
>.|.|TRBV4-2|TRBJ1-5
CASSQDHDQPQHF
TGTGCCAGCAGCCAAGATCACGATCAGCCCCAGCATTTT
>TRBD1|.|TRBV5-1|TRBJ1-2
CASSLVGTDLNYGYTF
TGCGCCAGCAGCTTGGTGGGGACAGACCTTAACTATGGCTACACCTTC
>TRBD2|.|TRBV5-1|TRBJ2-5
CASSSSGTMETQYF
TGCGCCAGCAGCTCTAGCGGGACGATGGAGACCCAGTACTTC
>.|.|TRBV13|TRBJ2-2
CASSLLDLIGTGELFF
TGTGCCAGCAGCTTATTGGACCTCATAGGTACCGGGGAGCTGTTTTTT
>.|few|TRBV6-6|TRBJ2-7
CASSLSGGYEQYF
TGTGCCAGCAGTCTGTCCGGGGGCTACGAGCAGTACTTC
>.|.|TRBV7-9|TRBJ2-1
CASSLTGTLYNEQFF
TGTGCCAGCAGCCTAACAGGGACCCTTTACAATGAGCAGTTCTTC
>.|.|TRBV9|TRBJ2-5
CASSAPGTVAETQYF
TGTGCCAGCAGCGCCCCCGGGACGGTGGCGGAGACCCAGTACTTC
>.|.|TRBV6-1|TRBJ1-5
CASSEANVWAYSNQPQHF
TGTGCCAGCAGTGAAGCGAACGTCTGGGCTTATAGCAATCAGCCCCAGCATTTT
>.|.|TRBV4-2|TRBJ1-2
CASSQEYWFYGYTF
TGTGCCAGCAGCCAAGAATACTGGTTCTATGGCTACACCTTC
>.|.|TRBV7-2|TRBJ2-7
CASSLAWGEQYF
TGTGCCAGCAGCTTAGCTTGGGGAGAGCAGTACTTC
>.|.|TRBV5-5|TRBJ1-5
CASSFYMGQPQHF
TGTGCCAGCAGCTTTTATATGGGCCAGCCCCAGCATTTT
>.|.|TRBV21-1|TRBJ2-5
CASSKGDRGRRETQYF
TGTGCCAGCAGCAAAGGGGACAGGGGGAGGAGGGAGACCCAGTACTTC